The 10 T cell receptor beta chains reported below all come from one sample, sequenced in a study of cytomegalovirus exposure and HLA in healthy donors. PCR amplification relied on 60 Vbeta primers (plus 13 Jbeta primers). Clones were read by immunoSEQ multiplex PCR, and TCRdb kept only the in-frame ones, dropping some. The sample contains roughly 200,000 clones, roughly three quarters of which appear only once. Material: PBMCs. The receptors were sampled from a male donor in good health and CMV-seronegative.

The chain is built from TRBV6-6 and TRBJ1-1, with D tentatively TRBD1 (6 bases). The CDR3 runs to 16 residues. Deletions cut 6 bases from V and 0 bases from J, with 17 bases between. From germline, CDR1 is MNHNY and CDR2 SVGAGI (reference sequence). CDR3 sequence reads: CASSLRGGSMNTEAFF. The CDR3 bases are TGTGCCAGCAGCCTACGAGGGGGATCAATGAACACTGAAGCTTTCTTT.

The chain joins TRBV19 to TRBJ1-5; D not certain. Germline values: CDR1 LNHDA, CDR2 SQIVND (reference sequence). The CDR3 extends over 12 amino acids. V was clipped by 4 bases and J by 9 bases, with 10 bases between them. This chain's CDR3 is CASSSEAGPQHF. CDR3 in DNA: TGTGCCAGTAGTAGTGAGGCTGGGCCCCAGCATTTT.

A single count supports this clone. J is TRBJ1-5 and V is TRBV4-1; 7 positions match TRBD1. This CDR3 region has 16 residues. Trimming at V came to 4 bases and at J to 0 bases, leaving 6 bases not matched to a gene. Germline lookup yields CDR1 MGHRA and CDR2 YSYEKL. The CDR3 protein is CASSPQGGFSNQPQHF. The CDR3 DNA reads as TGCGCCAGCAGCCCTCAGGGGGGCTTTAGCAATCAGCCCCAGCATTTT.

The gene calls are TRBV19 and TRBJ1-2, with 9 bases identical to TRBD1. The CDR3 sequence is 15 residues long. Trimming removed 6 bases from V and 5 bases from J; junction bases left unmatched: 10. Germline CDR1 is LNHDA and CDR2 is SQIVND (reference sequence). CDR3 nucleotides: TGTGCCAGTAGGGGACAGGGAGCTTGGAGTTATGGCTACACCTTC. Its translation: CASRGQGAWSYGYTF.

V is TRBV6-5 and J is TRBJ2-3; 11 bases are shared with TRBD2. The V gene end was trimmed by 7 bases and the J gene end by 6 bases; junction bases not matched to a gene: 9. This CDR3 is 15 amino acids long. The germline V gene encodes CDR1 MNHEY and CDR2 SVGAGI. The CDR3 nucleotides read TGTGCCAGCAAACCGACTAGCGGGATAGTCGATACGCAGTATTTT. It specifies CASKPTSGIVDTQYF.

The chain has TRBV15 and TRBJ1-5; D gene ambiguous. The CDR3 is made up of 14 amino acids. Germline CDR1 LNHNV, CDR2 YYDKDF (reference sequence). V was shortened by 1 base and J by 3 bases, with 7 bases between the two germline ends. CDR3 sequence (DNA): TGTGCCACCAGCAGAGGAGAACTCAATCAGCCCCAGCATTTT. Protein product: CATSRGELNQPQHF.

V and J are TRBV19 and TRBJ1-4, with a possible D match to TRBD1 (6 bases). The CDR3 covers 13 residues. Per the germline V gene, CDR1 is LNHDA and CDR2 is SQIVND (reference sequence). V was shortened by 8 bases and J by 7 bases, with 14 bases between the two germline ends. DNA of the CDR3: TGTGCCAGTCAGGGGTTGTTTAGTGAAAAACTGTTTTTT. The encoded protein is CASQGLFSEKLFF.

This chain connects TRBV28 to TRBJ2-1; 9 bases map to TRBD2. Germline assignment: CDR1 MDHEN and CDR2 SYDVKM. The CDR3 sequence is 16 residues long. Trimming cost V 3 bases and J 0 bases; bases outside gene matches: 3. In nucleotides, the CDR3 is TGTGCCAGCAGTTTCCCTAGCGGGGTCTCCTACAATGAGCAGTTCTTC. As protein: CASSFPSGVSYNEQFF.

V is TRBV30 and J is TRBJ1-1; the D gene is possibly TRBD1 (5 bases). This CDR3 has 13 amino acids. Germline loops: CDR1 GTSNPN, CDR2 SVGIG (reference sequence). V dropped 4 bases and J dropped 4 bases, with 13 bases sitting between them. CDR3: CAWTQGGATEAFF. CDR3 in DNA: TGTGCCTGGACCCAGGGTGGGGCCACTGAAGCTTTCTTT.

The chain couples TRBV6-1 to TRBJ1-3, with no clear D. Trimming removed 5 bases at V and 0 bases at J, with 11 bases between. In germline, CDR1 is MNHNS, CDR2 SASEGT. The CDR3 runs to 15 residues. CDR3 in DNA: TGTGCCAGCAGTTCCCACACTAGCTCTGGAAACACCATATATTTT. Its translation is CASSSHTSSGNTIYF.